This TCR beta chain was observed in a study of vaccination and CD4 T cells after COVID-19. Study results and limitations: From 21 to 38, the median of SARS-CoV-2-reactive clonotypes rose without reaching significance.

As for this clonotype: Its antigen is currently unknown.

Treatment described: roughly 10-day PBMC culture with coronavirus spike peptide pools or control peptides (ViraFEST assay). Once obtained from cultured CD4+ T cells, the DNA was sequenced using the Oncomine TCR Beta short-read assay. TCRdb processed the PCR reads anew with MiXCR; each CDR3 protein has one entry. Among tens of thousands of distinct CDR3 sequences listed, approximately 59% were seen once. The specimen sequenced was CD4+ T cells from blood, cultured in vitro. The TCR comes from a human donor who had recovered from COVID-19.

The CDR3 DNA is TGTGCCATCAGTGAGTTCGGCTACGAGCAGTACTTC. This sequence encodes CAISEFGYEQYF. This chain uses TRBV10-3 with TRBJ2-7; D not certain. The CDR3 is 12 amino acids. V was pared by 1 base and J by 3 bases, with 4 bases between. Germline-derived CDR1 and CDR2 are ENHRY and SYGVKD.